The TCR beta chain under discussion was sequenced for a study of a mutant IDH1 vaccine in newly diagnosed glioma. Study-level background: Either 4-6 weeks after radiotherapy alone or alongside temozolomide, vaccination was begun. Most had both radiotherapy and temozolomide beforehand; others had only one.

Trimming pared 6 bases from V and 12 bases from J, leaving 14 bases between. The CDR3 extends over 12 amino acids. Germline V gene lookup returns CDR1 MDHEN and CDR2 SYDVKM. In this sample, this clone turned up a few times. The antigen is not known. Repertoires were generated with immunoSEQ multiplex PCR, while TCRdb's copy carries only in-frame clones and drops some. The sample gives 52,000 or so clones, about four fifths of which show up once; 6.2% is in the top ten. Sample time point: week 23, last vaccination. Topical imiquimod was applied with each vaccine dose, which held 300 ug of mutant IDH1 20-mer peptide. Findings and limits, study-wide: There seemed to be no relation between pseudoprogression and changes in top peripheral T cell clonotypes.

Material: PBMCs, obtained from a glioma patient whose treatment included an IDH1 peptide vaccine. The gene calls are TRBV28 and TRBJ1-4, with D tentatively TRBD1 (5 bases). The sequence was obtained from a man aged 35 to 55 with glioma. This CDR3 reads CASRPTSTELFF. In DNA, the CDR3 is TGTGCCAGCAGGCCCACGTCGACAGAACTGTTTTTT.